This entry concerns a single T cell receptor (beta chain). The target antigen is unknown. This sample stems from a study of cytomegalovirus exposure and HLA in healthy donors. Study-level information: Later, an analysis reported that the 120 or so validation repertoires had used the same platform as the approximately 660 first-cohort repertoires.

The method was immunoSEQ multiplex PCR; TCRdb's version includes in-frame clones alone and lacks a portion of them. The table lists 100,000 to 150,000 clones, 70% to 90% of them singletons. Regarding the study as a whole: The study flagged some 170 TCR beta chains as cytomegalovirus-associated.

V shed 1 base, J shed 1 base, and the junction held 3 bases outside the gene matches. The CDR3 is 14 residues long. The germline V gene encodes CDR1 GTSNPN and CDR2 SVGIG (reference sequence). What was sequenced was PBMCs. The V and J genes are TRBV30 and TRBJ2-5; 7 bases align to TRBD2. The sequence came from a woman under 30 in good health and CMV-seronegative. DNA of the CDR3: TGTGCCTGGAGTGATGTAGCGGGCCAAGAGACCCAGTACTTC. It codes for CAWSDVAGQETQYF.